This passage covers 4 T cell receptor beta chains from one sample sequenced in a study of blood T cells in healthy people across ages. Primers used in a second PCR of about 6 to 12 cycles were a sample-barcoded 5' primer and a J-beta primer mix. TCRdb re-called the 5' RACE reads with MiXCR, one entry per CDR3 protein. The repertoire holds around 1,500,000 distinct CDR3 sequences, with roughly 45% as singletons. Sequencing was done on a sample of blood. These receptors originate from a young woman in good health.

The chain carries TRBV7-8 and TRBJ1-1; D remains unclear. The CDR3 contains 14 residues. Trimming stripped 1 base from V and 3 bases from J, with 9 bases between. Germline V gene sequence: CDR1 SGHVS, CDR2 FQNEAQ. The CDR3 here is CASSLVRSYTEAFF. CDR3 in DNA: TGTGCCAGCAGCTTAGTCCGTAGTTACACTGAAGCTTTCTTT.

This clonotype was seen only a few times. The chain joins TRBV9 to TRBJ1-6, with a tentative D call TRBD1 (5 bases). The CDR3 covers 16 residues. V was trimmed by 2 bases and J by 5 bases, leaving 14 bases between them. Germline CDR1 and CDR2: SGDLS and YYNGEE. This CDR3 reads CASSVAVGVNNSPLHF. The CDR3 coding sequence is TGTGCCAGCAGCGTGGCCGTGGGGGTGAATAATTCACCCCTCCACTTT. The entire variable domain, with the rest obtained from reference TRBV9 and TRBJ1-6, is as follows: DSGVTQTPKHLITATGQRVTLRCSPRSGDLSVYWYQQSLDQGLQFLIQYYNGEERAKGNILERFSAQQFPDLHSELNLSSLELGDSALYFCASSVAVGVNNSPLHFGNGTRLTVT.

This chain links TRBV27 with TRBJ2-1; tentative D call: TRBD1 (5 bases). Between the trimmed V and J ends, which lost 4 bases and 10 bases, there was a span of 14 bases. The CDR3 spans 13 residues. Germline V gene sequence: CDR1 MNHEY, CDR2 SMNVEV (reference sequence). CDR3 residues: CASSSLDSYEQFF. CDR3 in DNA: TGTGCCAGCAGTTCCCTAGACAGTTACGAGCAGTTCTTC.

The CDR3 DNA sequence: TGTGCCACCAGTGATTTAGATACGCAGTATTTT. Translated: CATSDLDTQYF. The chain links TRBV24-1 to TRBJ2-3; unclear D gene. Deletions cut 1 base from V and 5 bases from J, with 0 bases between. This CDR3 has 11 amino acids. In germline, CDR1 is KGHDR, CDR2 SFDVKD.